These 22 T cell receptor beta chains were all obtained from the same sample, sequenced in a study of T-cell memory formation after mild COVID-19. TCRdb re-analysed the 5' RACE reads in MiXCR, keeping a single row per CDR3 protein. The sample records 350,000 to 500,000 distinct CDR3 sequences, around 17% being singletons. Sequenced sample: PBMCs or a T cell subset sorted from them (not recorded which). The receptors derive from a man in his late teens or twenties who had mild COVID-19 (a few samples of this study predate the infection). Cell type and time point are not known.

V usage is TRBV7-9 and J usage is TRBJ2-7; D is ambiguous. Trimming cost V 5 bases and J 1 base, with 9 bases left between them. The CDR3 sequence is 13 residues long. CDR1 is SEHNR and CDR2 is FQNEAQ in the germline V gene (reference sequence). The CDR3 reads CASSRVPSYEQYF. Here the CDR3 DNA reads TGTGCCAGCAGCCGGGTACCTTCCTACGAGCAGTACTTC.

This clonotype has just a few counts. V gene TRBV7-6 combines with J gene TRBJ2-5; D call uncertain. V was trimmed by 5 bases and J by 5 bases, leaving 21 bases between them. CDR1 and CDR2 from the germline V gene are SGHVS and FNYEAQ. CDR3 size: 16 residues. In DNA form, the CDR3 reads TGTGCCAGCAGCCCTGTGAGCGTAACAATCCCGGAGACCCAGTACTTC. Protein: CASSPVSVTIPETQYF.

Only a few counts were recorded for this clonotype. J is TRBJ1-2 and V is TRBV18; D is uncertain. The germline V gene has CDR1 KGHSH and CDR2 LQKENI. V was pared by 2 bases and J by 5 bases, with 9 bases between. The CDR3 consists of 13 residues. CDR3 amino acids: CASSPWSGYGYTF. CDR3 coding DNA: TGTGCCAGCTCACCATGGAGCGGGTATGGCTACACCTTC.

This sequence joins TRBV7-2 and TRBJ1-2; D remains unclear. In germline, CDR1 is SGHTA, CDR2 FQGNSA. The CDR3 consists of 16 residues. V gave up 1 base and J gave up 3 bases, with 15 bases separating them. CDR3 sequence reads: CASSLEWARQDYGYTF. The CDR3 DNA reads TGTGCCAGCAGCTTAGAATGGGCTCGACAAGACTATGGCTACACCTTC.

About this clonotype itself: Lacking the conserved final phenylalanine or tryptophan, this CDR3 likely reflects a read error. The CDR3 loop reads CASSLGGVGYNEQFL. DNA of the CDR3: TGTGCCAGCAGCTTAGGGGGAGTGGGATACAATGAGCAGTTCTTA. The chain couples TRBV7-3 to TRBJ2-1; tentatively, D is TRBD1 or TRBD2 (5 bases each). Germline loops: CDR1 SGHTA, CDR2 FQGTGA. This CDR3 is built from 15 residues. V lost 2 bases, J lost 4 bases, and 12 bases lay in between.

CDR3 loop: CASSSRRDRAETQYF. CDR3 sequence (DNA): TGTGCCAGCAGCTCTCGCCGGGACAGGGCAGAGACCCAGTACTTC. The chain has TRBV9 and TRBJ2-5, with 9 bases that match TRBD1. The CDR3 sequence is 15 residues long. V dropped 4 bases and J dropped 4; count of bases not matched to a gene: 8. CDR1 SGDLS and CDR2 YYNGEE come from the germline V gene. Full variable domain (outside the CDR3, taken from reference TRBV9 and TRBJ2-5): DSGVTQTPKHLITATGQRVTLRCSPRSGDLSVYWYQQSLDQGLQFLIQYYNGEERAKGNILERFSAQQFPDLHSELNLSSLELGDSALYFCASSSRRDRAETQYFGPGTRLLVL.

The chain combines TRBV10-2 with TRBJ2-1; no definite D call. Germline values: CDR1 WSHSY, CDR2 SAAADI. This CDR3 has 11 amino acids. The V gene lost 11 bases and the J gene lost 10 bases, with 15 bases spanning the gap. The CDR3 here is CAVDSGREQFF. The CDR3, as DNA: TGCGCCGTCGATTCGGGCCGCGAGCAGTTCTTC.

In this sample, this clonotype turned up a few times. The rearrangement links TRBV28 to TRBJ1-1, with 7 bases matching TRBD1. V trimming: 7 bases; J trimming: 0 bases; junction bases outside the gene matches: 14. CDR3 length: 17 residues. Per germline, CDR1 MDHEN and CDR2 SYDVKM. CDR3 in amino acids: CASTTGVRQVLNTEAFF. The CDR3 bases are TGTGCCAGCACCACAGGGGTTCGACAGGTTCTGAACACTGAAGCTTTCTTT.

The chain joins TRBV4-2 to TRBJ1-2; unclear D gene. Trimming took off 1 base at V and 3 bases at J, with 9 bases between the two ends. CDR1 and CDR2 (germline): LGHNA, YNFKEQ. The CDR3 consists of 14 residues. The CDR3 DNA is TGTGCCAGCAGCCAAGGGGCTGATGACTATGGCTACACCTTC. Amino acids: CASSQGADDYGYTF.

The chain uses TRBV7-9 and TRBJ2-7, with D possibly being TRBD1 (6 bases). Trimming cost V 5 bases and J 0 bases, with 14 bases left between them. The CDR3 runs 15 residues. In germline, CDR1 is SEHNR, CDR2 FQNEAQ (reference sequence). The chain's CDR3 is CASSILRTDSYEQYF. The CDR3 DNA sequence: TGTGCCAGCAGCATCCTTAGGACAGACTCCTACGAGCAGTACTTC.

This clonotype appeared a few times. The CDR3 bases are TGCGCCAGCAGCCCGCCAGGGATTGAGACCCAGTACTTC. Protein: CASSPPGIETQYF. The gene calls are TRBV4-1 and TRBJ2-5; a possible D gene is TRBD1 (5 bases). This CDR3 spans 13 amino acids. Germline CDR1 is MGHRA and CDR2 is YSYEKL. V lost 4 bases to trimming and J lost 5 bases, with 11 bases between them.

This clonotype was seen a handful of times. The CDR3 loop reads CASSQDPGALYGYTF. The CDR3 bases are TGCGCCAGCAGCCAAGATCCCGGGGCCCTCTATGGCTACACCTTC. This chain connects TRBV4-1 to TRBJ1-2; D may be TRBD1 (5 bases). Germline V gives CDR1 MGHRA, CDR2 YSYEKL. The CDR3 totals 15 residues. V lost 0 bases to trimming and J lost 4 bases, with 12 bases between them.

This clonotype was counted only a few times. The rearrangement uses TRBV25-1 and TRBJ2-1; TRBD2 matches 9 bases. CDR1 is MGHDK, CDR2 SYGVNS, per germline. Trimming removed 3 bases from V and 6 bases from J; junction bases left unmatched: 9. CDR3 size: 16 residues. The CDR3 DNA reads TGTGCCAGCAGTGAGAGTCTAGCGGGGCACCCCAATGAGCAGTTCTTC. This codes for CASSESLAGHPNEQFF.

The chain joins TRBV18 to TRBJ2-7; no clear D. Trimming removed 2 bases at V and 1 base at J, with 6 bases between. This CDR3 contains 13 residues. Germline V gene sequence: CDR1 KGHSH, CDR2 LQKENI. CDR3 protein: CASSPYQSYEQYF. Written as DNA, the CDR3 is TGTGCCAGCTCACCATACCAATCCTACGAGCAGTACTTC.

The J gene is TRBJ2-3, the V gene TRBV4-3; 12 bases align to TRBD2. The CDR3 runs 18 residues. CDR1 is LGHNA, CDR2 YSLEER, per germline. The V and J ends lost 0 bases and 3 bases, in that order; junction bases with no gene match: 7. The CDR3 bases are TGCGCCAGCAGCCAAGATCGGCCTAGCGGGGGGGCGACAGATACGCAGTATTTT. The encoded protein is CASSQDRPSGGATDTQYF.

This clonotype came up a few times. V and J are TRBV7-9 and TRBJ2-1, with D maybe TRBD2 (6 bases). Trimming took 4 bases from V and 5 from J, leaving 6 bases between them. Germline V gene sequence: CDR1 SEHNR, CDR2 FQNEAQ (reference sequence). This CDR3 contains 12 residues. In DNA form, the CDR3 reads TGTGCCAGCAGCTGGGGGGACAATGAGCAGTTCTTC. This translates into CASSWGDNEQFF.

This clonotype has more than one count but fewer than ten. This rearrangement joins TRBV19 to TRBJ2-2; TRBD2 is a possible D gene (5 bases). CDR3 length: 13 residues. CDR1 and CDR2 (germline): LNHDA, SQIVND (reference sequence). The CDR3 nucleotides are TGTGCTACTAGAATCGGGAACACCGGGGAGCTGTTTTTT. It codes for CATRIGNTGELFF.

This clonotype was observed many times. The rearrangement links TRBV7-2 to TRBJ1-1, with a tentative D call TRBD1 (6 bases). The V gene lost 5 bases and the J gene lost 4 bases, with 17 bases spanning the gap. The CDR3 covers 15 residues. From germline, CDR1 is SGHTA and CDR2 FQGNSA. The DNA for the CDR3 is TGTGCCAGCAGCCTGATTGGGGGCCCGGGCACTGAAGCTTTCTTT. Protein: CASSLIGGPGTEAFF.

This clonotype was counted only a few times. V gene TRBV5-1 combines with J gene TRBJ2-1; a weak D match, TRBD1 (6 bases). V was clipped by 5 bases and J by 2 bases, with 11 bases between them. Germline V gene data show CDR1 as SGHRS and CDR2 as YFSETQ. CDR3 length: 14 residues. The chain's CDR3 is CASRLQGTYNEQFF. DNA for the CDR3: TGCGCCAGCAGGTTACAGGGAACCTACAATGAGCAGTTCTTC.

This clonotype has just a few counts. This chain links TRBV5-1 with TRBJ1-5; D is uncertain. The V gene lost 4 bases and the J gene lost 6 bases, with 14 bases spanning the gap. The germline gives CDR1 SGHRS, CDR2 YFSETQ. CDR3 length equals 14 residues. The chain's CDR3 is CASSLFFGRQPQHF. CDR3 in DNA: TGCGCCAGCAGCCTGTTTTTTGGGCGTCAGCCCCAGCATTTT.

In DNA form, the CDR3 reads TGTGCCAGCAGTAGGGGGACCGTGGGTCCTTACGAGCAGTACGTC. Its translation: CASSRGTVGPYEQYV. The chain links TRBV6-5 to TRBJ2-7; D is possibly TRBD1 (6 bases). The germline V gene has CDR1 MNHEY and CDR2 SVGAGI. CDR3 length equals 15 residues. Trimming pared 5 bases from V and 4 bases from J, leaving 18 bases between.

A word on this clonotype: Likely a read error: the CDR3 ends without its conserved phenylalanine or tryptophan. The CDR3 nucleotides read TGCGCCAGCAGCCAAGTAAGAGCCTCAGGGCATGGCTACACCTTA. It specifies CASSQVRASGHGYTL. This rearrangement joins TRBV4-1 to TRBJ1-2, with D possibly matching TRBD1 (5 bases). The CDR3 is 15 residues long. Germline assignment: CDR1 MGHRA and CDR2 YSYEKL. The V gene lost 1 base and the J gene lost 6 bases, with 15 bases spanning the gap.